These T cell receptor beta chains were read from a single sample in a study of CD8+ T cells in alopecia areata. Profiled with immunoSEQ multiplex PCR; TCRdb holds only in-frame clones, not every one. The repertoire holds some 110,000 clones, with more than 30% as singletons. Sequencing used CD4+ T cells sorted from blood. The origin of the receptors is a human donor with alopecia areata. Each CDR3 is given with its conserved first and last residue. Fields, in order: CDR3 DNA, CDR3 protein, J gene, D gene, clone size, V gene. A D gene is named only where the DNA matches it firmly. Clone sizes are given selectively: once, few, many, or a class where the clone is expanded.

CDR3nt: TGCAGCTTAGGACAGTCCTATGGCTACACCTTC; CDR3aa: CSLGQSYGYTF; j_gene: TRBJ1-2; d_gene: -; abundance: -; v_gene: TRBV20-1
CDR3nt: TGTGCCAGCAGCTCCATGACGGCCATAGGAACCCTCCACTTT; CDR3aa: CASSSMTAIGTLHF; j_gene: TRBJ1-6; d_gene: -; abundance: -; v_gene: TRBV7-8
CDR3nt: TGTGCCAGCAGGGTGGGGAACTACAATGAGCAGTTCTTC; CDR3aa: CASRVGNYNEQFF; j_gene: TRBJ2-1; d_gene: -; abundance: few; v_gene: TRBV2
CDR3nt: TGTGCCAGCAGTGTGGTGACCCAGTACTTC; CDR3aa: CASSVVTQYF; j_gene: TRBJ2-5; d_gene: -; abundance: -; v_gene: TRBV2
CDR3nt: TGCGCCAGCAGCGGATCCAGGGGCTACACCTTC; CDR3aa: CASSGSRGYTF; j_gene: TRBJ1-2; d_gene: -; abundance: -; v_gene: TRBV4-3
CDR3nt: TGTGCCTGGGACAGGGTTGACATTCAGTACTTC; CDR3aa: CAWDRVDIQYF; j_gene: TRBJ2-4; d_gene: TRBD1; abundance: few; v_gene: TRBV30
CDR3nt: TGTGCCTGGAGTCGCGTGACTGAAGCTTTCTTT; CDR3aa: CAWSRVTEAFF; j_gene: TRBJ1-1; d_gene: -; abundance: -; v_gene: TRBV30
CDR3nt: TGTGCCAGCAGCTTAGCAGGGGCGGCCAATCAGCCCCAGCATTTT; CDR3aa: CASSLAGAANQPQHF; j_gene: TRBJ1-5; d_gene: -; abundance: -; v_gene: TRBV7-9
CDR3nt: TGTGCCTGGAGCGCCACGGGGACGTCGGATACGCAGTATTTT; CDR3aa: CAWSATGTSDTQYF; j_gene: TRBJ2-3; d_gene: -; abundance: -; v_gene: TRBV30
CDR3nt: TGCAGCGTTGCCCAGGCAGGGGGACTAGCCAAAAACATTCAGTACTTC; CDR3aa: CSVAQAGGLAKNIQYF; j_gene: TRBJ2-4; d_gene: -; abundance: -; v_gene: TRBV29-1